Shown below are 24 T cell receptor beta chains from a single sample sequenced in a study of shared clonotypes between healthy human individuals. Generated by immunoSEQ multiplex PCR, the TCRdb table keeps only in-frame clones and is missing some. The top ten clones hold roughly 0.34% of a sample with 2 million to 2.5 million clones, around 90% of them seen once. Material for sequencing was naive CD4+ T cells from PBMCs. Documented subset: CD45RA+ positively selected. The source is a man aged 18-30 years in good health. Some clones in this sample may be carry-over from other donors' samples.

V usage is TRBV7-3 and J usage is TRBJ2-6; either TRBD1 or TRBD2 may supply D (5 bases each). The germline V gene has CDR1 SGHTA and CDR2 FQGTGA. Trimming removed 2 bases from V and 0 bases from J, with 14 bases in between. The CDR3 contains 18 residues. The CDR3 is CASSLVMAGGSGANVLTF. Written as DNA, the CDR3 is TGTGCCAGCAGCTTAGTAATGGCTGGGGGCTCTGGGGCCAACGTCCTGACTTTC.

This chain links TRBV5-1 with TRBJ2-2, with TRBD1 matching over 12 bases. The V and J ends lost 0 bases and 9 bases, in that order; junction bases with no gene match: 6. The CDR3 is 16 amino acids. CDR1 is SGHRS, CDR2 YFSETQ, per germline. Written as DNA, the CDR3 is TGCGCCAGCAGCTTGGCCGGGACAGGGGGCGCCTGGGAGCTGTTTTTT. Translation gives CASSLAGTGGAWELFF.

J is TRBJ2-7 and V is TRBV28, with D perhaps matching TRBD1 or TRBD2 (5 bases each). CDR3 length: 16 residues. The germline gives CDR1 MDHEN, CDR2 SYDVKM. V shed 7 bases and J shed 6 bases, with 25 bases lying between them. The CDR3 bases are TGTGCCAGCACTTCAATGGGGACGTCCCGGGTTCTCGAGCAGTACTTC. Its protein product is CASTSMGTSRVLEQYF.

A remark on this clone: The sample holds other DNA sequences that translate to the same CDR3. This rearrangement joins TRBV11-2 to TRBJ2-5, with 7 positions matching TRBD2. The germline V gene has CDR1 SGHAT and CDR2 FQNNGV. Germline trimming cut 2 bases from V and 4 bases from J; bases unmatched to any gene: 1. The length of the CDR3 is 13 residues. DNA for the CDR3: TGTGCCAGCAGCTTACGCGGGAGAGAGACCCAGTACTTC. Translated: CASSLRGRETQYF.

This chain links TRBV7-9 with TRBJ1-5; D uncertain. Germline V gives CDR1 SEHNR, CDR2 FQNEAQ (reference sequence). V lost 1 base to trimming and J lost 4 bases, with 2 bases between them. The CDR3 sequence is 12 residues long. The CDR3 DNA reads TGTGCCAGCAGCTTAGAAAATCAGCCCCAGCATTTT. Translation: CASSLENQPQHF.

This chain joins TRBV18 and TRBJ1-1; 8 positions match TRBD1. This CDR3 spans 15 amino acids. Germline CDR1 and CDR2: KGHSH and LQKENI. V lost 8 bases to trimming and J lost 1 base; unmatched junction nucleotides: 9. The CDR3 region is CASRYSGGTNTEAFF. Here the CDR3 DNA reads TGTGCCAGCCGATACTCAGGGGGCACGAACACTGAAGCTTTCTTT.

V gene TRBV28 combines with J gene TRBJ1-1, with D perhaps TRBD1 (5 bases). V lost 3 bases to trimming and J lost 1 base, with 9 bases between them. The CDR3 sequence is 14 residues long. The V gene's germline CDR1 is MDHEN and CDR2 SYDVKM. The CDR3 nucleotides are TGTGCCAGCAGTTTGGGACGGAGGAACACTGAAGCTTTCTTT. This gives the protein CASSLGRRNTEAFF. Drawing the rest from reference TRBV28 and TRBJ1-1, the complete variable domain is DVKVTQSSRYLVKRTGEKVFLECVQDMDHENMFWYRQDPGLGLRLIYFSYDVKMKEKGDIPEGYSVSREKKERFSLILESASTNQTSMYLCASSLGRRNTEAFFGQGTRLTVV.

The chain couples TRBV6-6 to TRBJ1-3; no reliable D call. The CDR3 covers 16 residues. V was clipped by 5 bases and J by 2 bases, with 16 bases between them. The germline CDR1 and CDR2 sequences are MNHNY and SVGAGI (reference sequence). The CDR3 nucleotides read TGTGCCAGCAGTGCGGAGCCTGTTGGGACTGGAAACACCATATATTTT. It is translated as CASSAEPVGTGNTIYF.

A single count supports this clone. This chain connects TRBV11-1 to TRBJ2-7; D uncertain. Germline V CDR1 and CDR2: SGHAT, FQDESV (reference sequence). The ends were cut back, 1 base at V and 7 bases at J, with 14 bases in the middle. This CDR3 is 14 amino acids long. In nucleotides, the CDR3 is TGTGCCAGCAGCTTAGATCGGCCGATTGGGGAGCAGTACTTC. Translated, it gives CASSLDRPIGEQYF.

The genes are TRBV6-1 and TRBJ1-2; 9 bases line up with TRBD1. The trim removed 6 bases at V and 4 bases at J, leaving 9 bases unmatched. There are 15 residues in the CDR3. The germline V gene has CDR1 MNHNS and CDR2 SASEGT. The CDR3 DNA follows: TGTGCCAGCAGGACCACAGGGGGCATAGGCTATGGCTACACCTTC. The encoded protein is CASRTTGGIGYGYTF.

The rearrangement uses TRBV7-2 and TRBJ2-1; 8 bases line up with TRBD2. The CDR3 spans 16 residues. V shed 4 bases, J shed 4 bases, and the junction held 9 bases outside the gene matches. Germline V gene sequence: CDR1 SGHTA, CDR2 FQGNSA. CDR3 bases: TGTGCCAGCAGCTCGAATCTAGCGGGCAATTACAATGAGCAGTTCTTC. Its protein product is CASSSNLAGNYNEQFF.

The chain's CDR3 is CASSQFKETQYF. CDR3 nucleotides: TGTGCCAGCAGCCAATTTAAAGAGACCCAGTACTTC. V gene TRBV14 combines with J gene TRBJ2-5, with D unclear. The CDR3 is made up of 12 amino acids. Germline CDR1 reads SGHDN; CDR2 reads FVKESK. V lost 2 bases to trimming and J lost 3 bases, with 4 bases between them.

This sequence joins TRBV4-1 and TRBJ2-7, with a weak D call TRBD1 (5 bases). This CDR3 region has 14 residues. Germline lookup yields CDR1 MGHRA and CDR2 YSYEKL. V was shortened by 4 bases and J by 2 bases, with 12 bases between the two germline ends. CDR3 nucleotide sequence: TGCGCCAGCAGCCCAAGCGACAGTACCTACGAGCAGTACTTC. It specifies CASSPSDSTYEQYF.

The chain has TRBV5-1 and TRBJ2-7, with D maybe TRBD1 (5 bases). V dropped 7 bases and J dropped 0 bases, with 14 bases sitting between them. This CDR3 has 14 residues. Per germline, CDR1 SGHRS and CDR2 YFSETQ. This CDR3 is CASRTGDGSYEQYF. The CDR3 nucleotides read TGCGCCAGCCGAACAGGAGACGGCTCCTACGAGCAGTACTTC.

This clone has a single count. The chain combines TRBV11-2 with TRBJ1-1; TRBD1 agrees at 7 bases. CDR1 and CDR2 from the germline V gene are SGHAT and FQNNGV. The V segment lost 5 bases and the J segment 3 bases; nucleotides outside the gene matches: 18. The CDR3 extends over 18 amino acids. The chain's CDR3 is CASSPPRGQRTQYTEAFF. The DNA of the CDR3 is TGTGCCAGCAGCCCGCCCCGGGGACAGAGAACGCAGTACACTGAAGCTTTCTTT.

This clone appeared once. The rearrangement links TRBV28 to TRBJ1-1; D may be TRBD1 (5 bases). Germline V lookup: CDR1 MDHEN, CDR2 SYDVKM. Trimming cost V 8 bases and J 1 base, with 17 bases left between them. The CDR3 extends over 15 amino acids. The CDR3 sequence is CASPPSRAKNTEAFF. The CDR3 DNA sequence: TGTGCCAGCCCACCCTCCAGGGCTAAGAACACTGAAGCTTTCTTT.

The rearrangement joins TRBV9 to TRBJ2-7, with 7 bases matching TRBD2. With V trimmed by 0 bases and J by 7 bases, 10 bases remained unmatched. This CDR3 is 15 amino acids long. Germline V lookup: CDR1 SGDLS, CDR2 YYNGEE. The CDR3 loop reads CASSVGFGRPGEQYF. The CDR3 DNA reads TGTGCCAGCAGCGTAGGTTTCGGGAGGCCCGGGGAGCAGTACTTC.

The rearrangement joins TRBV5-8 to TRBJ2-6; D gene ambiguous. Germline V gives CDR1 SGHTS, CDR2 YDEGEE. V lost 6 bases, J lost 2 bases, and 9 bases lay in between. CDR3 length: 14 amino acids. The CDR3 region has the DNA TGTGCCAGCACCTTCTGGGCTGGGGCCAACGTCCTGACTTTC. Protein sequence: CASTFWAGANVLTF.

The chain carries TRBV7-3 and TRBJ2-7; TRBD2 matches at 14 bases. The CDR3 sequence is 13 residues long. Trimming cost V 8 bases and J 6 bases; bases outside gene matches: 3. Per the germline V gene, CDR1 is SGHTA and CDR2 is FQGTGA. In DNA, the CDR3 is TGTGCCAGCTCCGGACTAGCGGGAGGCGAGCAGTACTTC. Amino acid sequence: CASSGLAGGEQYF.

This chain links TRBV7-3 with TRBJ2-1; 8 bases map to TRBD1. This CDR3 has 15 residues. Germline CDR1 reads SGHTA; CDR2 reads FQGTGA. J gave up 3 bases and V 5 bases, and 6 bases lay outside the gene matches. In nucleotides, the CDR3 is TGTGCCAGCAGCGCCTCGGGACAGGTCTACAATGAGCAGTTCTTC. Translated, it gives CASSASGQVYNEQFF.

The gene calls are TRBV19 and TRBJ2-3; the D gene is possibly TRBD1 (5 bases). The CDR3 runs 18 residues. V was cut by 7 bases and J by 0 bases, with 23 bases left in between. Germline values: CDR1 LNHDA, CDR2 SQIVND (reference sequence). The CDR3 protein is CASTPPLGRVGSTDTQYF. CDR3 sequence (DNA): TGTGCCAGTACCCCCCCATTGGGCAGGGTGGGTAGCACAGATACGCAGTATTTT.

J is TRBJ2-5 and V is TRBV2; perhaps TRBD2 as D (6 bases). This CDR3 is 12 amino acids long. V gave up 4 bases and J gave up 7 bases, with 10 bases separating them. Germline assignment: CDR1 SNHLY and CDR2 FYNNEI. The CDR3 region is CASSGHGGTQYF. CDR3 nucleotides: TGTGCCAGCAGTGGCCACGGGGGGACCCAGTACTTC.

The chain links TRBV5-5 to TRBJ2-5; D gene uncertain. This CDR3 has 17 amino acids. Germline CDR1 reads SGHKS; CDR2 reads YYEKEE (reference sequence). Trimming pared 4 bases from V and 0 bases from J, leaving 19 bases between. The CDR3 here is CASSPVRPRRYQETQYF. CDR3 sequence (DNA): TGTGCCAGCAGCCCGGTGAGGCCGAGGCGGTACCAAGAGACCCAGTACTTC.

This chain joins TRBV25-1 and TRBJ1-2; D gene ambiguous. From germline, CDR1 is MGHDK and CDR2 SYGVNS. V lost 0 bases and J lost 6, with 11 bases in between. This CDR3 comprises 14 residues. The CDR3 region has the DNA TGTGCCAGCAGTGAATATGAGGACGGGGATGGCTACACCTTC. It is translated as CASSEYEDGDGYTF.